Listed below are T cell receptor beta chains from one sample, sequenced in a study of blood T cell repertoires in COVID-19. Using immunoSEQ multiplex PCR, the repertoire was profiled, and TCRdb retains in-frame clones only, with some absent. The table has roughly 300,000 clones, 65% to 90% seen once. The sample taken for sequencing was peripheral blood. All receptors derive from a human donor in a cohort sampled during active COVID-19. CDR3s include the opening cysteine and the closing phenylalanine or tryptophan. A D gene is named only where the DNA matches it firmly. Rows may omit the clone size; those that give it use once, few, many or a size class.

cdr3_length | d_call | j_call | v_call | clone_size | cdr3_nt | cdr3_aa
12 | . | TRBJ2-3 | TRBV7-2 | . | TGTGCCAGCAGCTCCCCGACAGATACGCAGTATTTT | CASSSPTDTQYF
15 | TRBD1 | TRBJ2-2 | TRBV19 | . | TGTGCCAGTAGACCGGGACAGGGGCCCGCCGGGGAGCTGTTTTTT | CASRPGQGPAGELFF
13 | . | TRBJ1-5 | TRBV4-1 | . | TGCGCCAGCAGCCAAGATATGGGCCAGCCCCAGCATTTT | CASSQDMGQPQHF
12 | . | TRBJ1-3 | TRBV12-3/TRBV12-4 | . | TGTGCCAGCAGTTTATGGGCAGGGTCCTTCTCATTT | CASSLWAGSFSF
15 | . | TRBJ2-7 | TRBV5-4 | . | TGTGCCAGCAGCCCGGAGGGGAAAGGGGCTTACGAGCAGTACTTC | CASSPEGKGAYEQYF
13 | . | TRBJ1-2 | TRBV18 | . | TGTGCCAGCTCACCACGCGGGGGGGTTGGCTACACCTTC | CASSPRGGVGYTF
16 | . | TRBJ2-3 | TRBV27 | . | TGTGCCAGCAGGAGGTTCTCTGCGGAAATCACAGATACGCAGTATTTT | CASRRFSAEITDTQYF
15 | TRBD2 | TRBJ2-1 | TRBV27 | . | TGTGCCAGCAGCCAAAGCGGGAGAAGGTTCAATGAGCAGTTCTTC | CASSQSGRRFNEQFF
11 | . | TRBJ2-2 | TRBV10-1 | . | TGCGCCAGCGCAGGGACCGGGGAGCTGTTTTTT | CASAGTGELFF
12 | . | TRBJ1-2 | TRBV6-5 | . | TGTGCCAGCAGTAGGACAGATTATGGCTACACCTTC | CASSRTDYGYTF
13 | . | TRBJ2-7 | TRBV12-3/TRBV12-4 | . | TGTGCCAGCAGACCGGGAGTATCCTACGAGCAGTACTTC | CASRPGVSYEQYF
15 | TRBD1 | TRBJ2-2 | TRBV28 | . | TGTGCCAGCAGTTCACGACAGGGGAACACCGGGGAGCTGTTTTTT | CASSSRQGNTGELFF
17 | TRBD2 | TRBJ2-5 | TRBV14 | . | TGTGCCAGCAGCCCCCGCGGGACTAGTGGGTGGCAAGAGACCCAGTACTTC | CASSPRGTSGWQETQYF
15 | TRBD2 | TRBJ2-7 | TRBV18 | . | TGTGCCAGCTCCCTAGGACTAGCGGGAACCCACGAGCAGTACTTC | CASSLGLAGTHEQYF
15 | TRBD2 | TRBJ2-2 | TRBV4-1 | . | TGCGCCAGCAGCCAAGGACTAGCAAGAGCCGGGGAGCTGTTTTTT | CASSQGLARAGELFF
13 | . | TRBJ2-5 | TRBV28 | . | TGTGCCAGCAGACTTCAGGGACAAGAGACCCAGTACTTC | CASRLQGQETQYF
15 | . | TRBJ2-1 | TRBV7-2 | . | TGTGCCAGCAGCGAAAACGGGGATAGGTTCAATGAGCAGTTCTTC | CASSENGDRFNEQFF
13 | TRBD2 | TRBJ2-1 | TRBV9 | . | TGTGCCAGCAGCCGGGACGGCGGGAGGGAGCAGTTCTTC | CASSRDGGREQFF
14 | . | TRBJ1-5 | TRBV5-4 | . | TGTGCCAGCAGCCCCGGGGGTAGCAATCAGCCCCAGCATTTT | CASSPGGSNQPQHF
15 | TRBD2 | TRBJ2-5 | TRBV6-2/TRBV6-3 | . | TGTGCCAGCAGTTTAGGGACTAGCAGACAAGAGACCCAGTACTTC | CASSLGTSRQETQYF
13 | TRBD1 | TRBJ1-2 | TRBV4-1 | . | TGCGCCAGCAGCCAAGGACAGGGCTATGGCTACACCTTC | CASSQGQGYGYTF
13 | . | TRBJ1-5 | TRBV30 | . | TGTGCCTGGAGTCTAGCTTTAAATCAGCCCCAGCATTTT | CAWSLALNQPQHF
13 | . | TRBJ1-5 | TRBV9 | . | TGTGCCAGCAGCGAAACCGGGAGTCAGCCCCAGCATTTT | CASSETGSQPQHF
11 | . | TRBJ1-5 | TRBV6-1 | . | TGTGCCAGCAGTGAACTGTCGGTGTGGCATTTT | CASSELSVWHF
14 | TRBD1 | TRBJ1-5 | TRBV25-1 | . | TGTGCCAGCAGTGGTGGGACAGGGAATCAGCCCCAGCATTTT | CASSGGTGNQPQHF
14 | . | TRBJ1-1 | TRBV30 | . | TGTGCCTGGAGTGTGGGGGGGACCAACACTGAAGCTTTCTTT | CAWSVGGTNTEAFF
18 | TRBD2 | TRBJ2-3 | TRBV13 | . | TGTGCCAGCAGCTCCCTCCTCCGACTAGCGGGAAACACAGATACGCAGTATTTT | CASSSLLRLAGNTDTQYF
13 | . | TRBJ2-1 | TRBV4-1 | . | TGCGCCAGCAGCCAAGACAGCTACAATGAGCAGTTCTTC | CASSQDSYNEQFF
16 | . | TRBJ1-1 | TRBV5-6 | . | TGTGCCAGCTCCGAATACAGGGCCCTTAAGAAAACTGAAGCTTTCTTT | CASSEYRALKKTEAFF
15 | . | TRBJ1-1 | TRBV19 | . | TGTGCCAGTAGGGTACGGGGGAAAAGGATGGCTGAAGCTTTCTTT | CASRVRGKRMAEAFF
17 | TRBD1 | TRBJ2-1 | TRBV24-1 | once | TGTGCCACCAGTGACCGCCGTGGACAGGGGGGCTACAATGAGCAGTTCTTC | CATSDRRGQGGYNEQFF
12 | . | TRBJ2-1 | TRBV29-1 | . | TGCAGCGTTGATTCGCGTCGGGATGAGCAGTTCTTC | CSVDSRRDEQFF
14 | TRBD1 | TRBJ1-2 | TRBV9 | . | TGTGCCAGCAGCAAACAGGGGAATCCCTATGGCTACACCTTC | CASSKQGNPYGYTF
14 | . | TRBJ2-7 | TRBV10-1 | . | TGCGCCAGCAGCCGAACTAACACAGGGAACGAGCAGTACTTC | CASSRTNTGNEQYF
14 | . | TRBJ1-3 | TRBV7-9 | . | TGTGCCAGCAGAGACAGGCGCTCTGGAAACACCATATATTTT | CASRDRRSGNTIYF
13 | . | TRBJ1-1 | TRBV27 | . | TGTGCCAGCAGTTTCCCGGGGAACACTGAAGCTTTCTTT | CASSFPGNTEAFF
13 | . | TRBJ2-3 | TRBV10-3 | . | TGTGCCATCAGTGTTGACTTAACAGATACGCAGTATTTT | CAISVDLTDTQYF
19 | TRBD2 | TRBJ2-7 | TRBV5-1 | . | TGCGCCAGCAGCCCCCTTCAAGCGGGAGGGCCGTTCCTCTCTTACGAGCAGTACTTC | CASSPLQAGGPFLSYEQYF
15 | TRBD1 | TRBJ2-5 | TRBV18 | . | TGTGCCAGCTCAAGATTCGAGGGGGCGATGGAGACCCAGTACTTC | CASSRFEGAMETQYF